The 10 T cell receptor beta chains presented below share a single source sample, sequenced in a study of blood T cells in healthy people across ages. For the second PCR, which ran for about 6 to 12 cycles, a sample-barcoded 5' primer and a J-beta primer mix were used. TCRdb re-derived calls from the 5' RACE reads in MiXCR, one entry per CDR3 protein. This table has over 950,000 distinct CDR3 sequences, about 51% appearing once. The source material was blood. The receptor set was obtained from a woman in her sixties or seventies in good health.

The CDR3 bases are TGCGCCAGCAGCTTGAGCGCAGGTGAGCAGTTCTTC. Translation gives CASSLSAGEQFF. The rearrangement links TRBV5-1 to TRBJ2-1, with D uncertain. Per germline, CDR1 SGHRS and CDR2 YFSETQ. CDR3 size: 12 residues. Trimming removed 1 base at V and 9 bases at J, with 8 bases between.

The CDR3 bases are TGTGCCAGCAGTTCCGGGACTAGTCTTGAGTGGGTCCAAGAGACCCAGTACTTC. Its translation is CASSSGTSLEWVQETQYF. J is TRBJ2-5 and V is TRBV6-2 or TRBV6-3, with TRBD2 identical over 8 bases. CDR1 and CDR2 (germline): MNHEY, SVGEGT. The trim removed 4 bases at V and 1 base at J, leaving 14 bases unmatched. CDR3 length: 18 amino acids.

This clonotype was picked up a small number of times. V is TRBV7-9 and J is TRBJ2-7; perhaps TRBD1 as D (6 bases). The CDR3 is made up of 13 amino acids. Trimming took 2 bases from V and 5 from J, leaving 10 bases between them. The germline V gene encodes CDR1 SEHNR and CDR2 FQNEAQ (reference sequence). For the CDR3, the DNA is TGTGCCAGCAGCTTACACAGGGCTGACGAGCAGTACTTC. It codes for CASSLHRADEQYF.

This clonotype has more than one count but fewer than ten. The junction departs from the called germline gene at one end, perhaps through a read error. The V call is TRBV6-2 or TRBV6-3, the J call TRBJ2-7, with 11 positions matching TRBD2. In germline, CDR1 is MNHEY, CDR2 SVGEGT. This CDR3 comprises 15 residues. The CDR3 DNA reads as TGTGCCAGCAGATACTTACTAGCGGGAGTCGACGAGCAGTACTTC. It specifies CASRYLLAGVDEQYF.

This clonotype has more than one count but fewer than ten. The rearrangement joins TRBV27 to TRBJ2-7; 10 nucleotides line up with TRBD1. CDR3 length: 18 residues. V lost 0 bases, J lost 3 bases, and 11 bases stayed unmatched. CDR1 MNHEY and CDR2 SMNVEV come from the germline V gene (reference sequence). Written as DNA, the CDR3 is TGTGCCAGCAGTTTATCCGGCCCGAGACAGGGGGCCCACTACGAGCAGTACTTC. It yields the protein CASSLSGPRQGAHYEQYF.

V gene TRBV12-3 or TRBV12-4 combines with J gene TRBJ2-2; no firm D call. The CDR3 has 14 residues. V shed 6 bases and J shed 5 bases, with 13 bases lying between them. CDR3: CASSVVARTGELFF. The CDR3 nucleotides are TGTGCCAGCAGCGTGGTGGCGAGGACCGGGGAGCTGTTTTTT.

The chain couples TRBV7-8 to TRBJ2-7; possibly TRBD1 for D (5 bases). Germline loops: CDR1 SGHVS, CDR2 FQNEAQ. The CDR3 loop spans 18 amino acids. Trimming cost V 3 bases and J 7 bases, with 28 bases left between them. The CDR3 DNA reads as TGTGCCAGCAGCTTCCCACCACAGCGCTACACTGGGGCGGATGAGCAGTACTTC. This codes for CASSFPPQRYTGADEQYF.

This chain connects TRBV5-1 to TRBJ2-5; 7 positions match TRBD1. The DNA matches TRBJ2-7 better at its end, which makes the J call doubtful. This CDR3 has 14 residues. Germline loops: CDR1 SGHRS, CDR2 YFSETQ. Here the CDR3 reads CASSWDSSEDEQYF. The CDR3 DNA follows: TGCGCCAGCAGCTGGGACAGCTCCGAGGACGAGCAGTACTTC.

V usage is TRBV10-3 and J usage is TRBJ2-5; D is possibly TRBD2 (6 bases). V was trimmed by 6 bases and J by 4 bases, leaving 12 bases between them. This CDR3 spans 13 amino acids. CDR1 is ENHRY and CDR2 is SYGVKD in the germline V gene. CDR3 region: CAIRAGQAETQYF. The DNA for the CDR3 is TGTGCCATCAGAGCGGGCCAGGCAGAGACCCAGTACTTC.

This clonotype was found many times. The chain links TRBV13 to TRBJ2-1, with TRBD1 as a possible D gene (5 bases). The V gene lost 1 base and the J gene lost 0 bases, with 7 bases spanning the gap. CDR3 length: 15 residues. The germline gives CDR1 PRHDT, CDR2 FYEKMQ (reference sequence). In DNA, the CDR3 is TGTGCCAGCAGCTTAGACAGGAGCTCCTACAATGAGCAGTTCTTC. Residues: CASSLDRSSYNEQFF.